This is a list of T cell receptor beta chains from one sample in a study of technical replicates of blood from several donors. Clones were sequenced by immunoSEQ multiplex PCR, and TCRdb holds only the in-frame ones, with some missing. Here the sample spans roughly 80,000 clones, about 92% being singletons. Sequencing was done on a sample of T cells isolated from PBMCs. All receptors come from a human donor in good health. The conserved cysteine and the conserved F or W are not part of the CDR3 here. Each record gives: clone size, CDR3 length, V gene, J gene, CDR3 protein. Size is stated for part of the rows, as once, few or many counts, or as a class when the clone is expanded.

NA	14	TRBV5-1	TRBJ2-3	ASSLRLAELTDTQY
NA	13	TRBV14	TRBJ2-3	ASSPTAGISDTQY
once	9	TRBV20-1	TRBJ2-2	SAPQGGELF
NA	15	TRBV28	TRBJ2-1	ASSLAFTSRLPGEQF
NA	10	TRBV6-1	TRBJ2-2	ASRLYTGELF
NA	11	TRBV11-2	TRBJ1-1	ASSLVTGGEAF
NA	11	TRBV27	TRBJ2-4	ASSGTSRNIQY
once	14	TRBV7-8	TRBJ2-2	ASSLGFVADTGELF
NA	14	TRBV19	TRBJ1-2	ASSIGPRGANYGYT
NA	12	TRBV2	TRBJ2-4	ATKGTLSGDIQY
NA	11	TRBV11-2	TRBJ2-7	ASSLGLNYEQY
NA	16	TRBV10-3	TRBJ1-3	AISEGPGGRFSGNTIY
NA	12	TRBV5-8	TRBJ1-1	ASSLSLRFGEAF
NA	13	TRBV5-1	TRBJ1-1	ASSLVGTGNTEAF
NA	12	TRBV6-6	TRBJ1-5	ASSADFPNQPQH
NA	12	TRBV2	TRBJ1-4	ASNGQGAFEKLF
NA	13	TRBV7-3	TRBJ2-1	ASSFNPGTYNEQF
NA	12	TRBV6-1	TRBJ1-2	ASSEEWRGRGYT
NA	12	TRBV2	TRBJ1-5	ASSSRGLYQPQH
NA	12	TRBV7-2	TRBJ1-2	ASSPGGFRYGYT
NA	14	TRBV9	TRBJ2-3	ASSVRSQQSTDTQY
NA	15	TRBV4-2	TRBJ1-2	ASSQDGTSPGNYGYT
NA	13	TRBV7-6	TRBJ2-7	ASSLRDRFFYEQY
NA	13	TRBV6-5	TRBJ1-3	ASSPNLNSGNTIY
NA	10	TRBV13	TRBJ1-1	ASSLQSPEAF
NA	13	TRBV5-1	TRBJ2-3	ASSLVTGGEGTQY
NA	14	TRBV4-1	TRBJ2-2	ASSVQTGWNTGELF
NA	9	TRBV30	TRBJ1-2	ARGRIYGYT
NA	12	TRBV30	TRBJ1-5	AWTKGQGRQPQH
NA	10	TRBV6-1	TRBJ1-2	ASRAANYGYT
NA	13	TRBV5-1	TRBJ2-3	ASSFAVEDTDTQY
NA	14	TRBV11-2	TRBJ2-1	ASSVLAGGPTHEQF
once	10	TRBV5-6	TRBJ1-1	ASSRGSLEAF
NA	12	TRBV5-4	TRBJ2-7	ASSLATGIYEQY
NA	12	TRBV14	TRBJ1-4	ASSQGQGHEKLF
NA	11	TRBV11-1	TRBJ2-7	ASSYTATYEQY
NA	10	TRBV28	TRBJ2-5	ASSQGLGAQY
NA	15	TRBV19	TRBJ1-4	ASSTGQGELTNEKLF
NA	13	TRBV6-5	TRBJ2-7	ASSYSGLASYEQY
NA	13	TRBV27	TRBJ1-1	ASSFGTGKGTEAF
NA	13	TRBV28	TRBJ2-3	ASSFRGISTDTQY
NA	12	TRBV6-4	TRBJ2-3	ASSPGETADTQY
NA	12	TRBV6-1	TRBJ2-2	ASNPTGGHGELF
NA	11	TRBV9	TRBJ1-1	ASSVGGDTEAF
NA	9	TRBV5-1	TRBJ2-7	ASSTAYEQY
NA	11	TRBV30	TRBJ1-6	AWSGGFASPLH
NA	11	TRBV29-1	TRBJ1-1	SVERSMNTEAF
few	9	TRBV30	TRBJ1-1	ARDRGAEAF
NA	14	TRBV4-3	TRBJ2-1	ASSQGRTGVYNEQF
NA	13	TRBV10-1	TRBJ2-3	ASSESGTSMNTQY
NA	12	TRBV2	TRBJ2-7	ASNGLAGVNEQY
NA	13	TRBV6-5	TRBJ1-2	ASSYSEFAGAGYT
NA	14	TRBV6-1	TRBJ2-7	ASSVRLAGGSYEQY
NA	11	TRBV27	TRBJ2-7	ASSSLTGHEQY
NA	11	TRBV9	TRBJ2-7	ASSPQGYEEQY
once	13	TRBV6-5	TRBJ2-1	ASKRGGLAGHEQF
NA	14	TRBV5-1	TRBJ2-7	ASSLGIAGVSYEQY